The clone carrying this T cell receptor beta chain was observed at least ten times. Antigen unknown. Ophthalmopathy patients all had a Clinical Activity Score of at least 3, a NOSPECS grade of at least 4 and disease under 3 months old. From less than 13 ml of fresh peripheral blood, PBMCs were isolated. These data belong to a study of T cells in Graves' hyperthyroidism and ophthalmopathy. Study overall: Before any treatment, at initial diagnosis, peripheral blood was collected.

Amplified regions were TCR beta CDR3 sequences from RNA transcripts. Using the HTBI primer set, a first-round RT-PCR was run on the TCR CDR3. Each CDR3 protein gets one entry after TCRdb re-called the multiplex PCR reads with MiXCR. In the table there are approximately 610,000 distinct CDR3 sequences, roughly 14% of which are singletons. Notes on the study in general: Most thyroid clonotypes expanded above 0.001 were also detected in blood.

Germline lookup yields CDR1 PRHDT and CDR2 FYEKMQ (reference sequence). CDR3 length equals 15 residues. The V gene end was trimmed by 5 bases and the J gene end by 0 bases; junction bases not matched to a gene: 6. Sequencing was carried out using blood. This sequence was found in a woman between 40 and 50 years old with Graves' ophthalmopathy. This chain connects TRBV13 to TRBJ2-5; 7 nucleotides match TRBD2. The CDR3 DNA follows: TGTGCCAGCAGCATGGGACTAATCGACCAAGAGACCCAGTACTTC. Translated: CASSMGLIDQETQYF.